This T cell receptor (beta chain) was sequenced during a study of OX40 agonist ivuxolimab in advanced cancers. As for the study in general: Among those enrolled, mean age was approximately 62 years (range about 23 to 80) and 70% to 85% were male.

This clone was seen a handful of times. Data came from immunoSEQ multiplex PCR; TCRdb stores just in-frame clones and leaves some out. Here the sample spans 50,000 to 75,000 clones, 85% to 90% being singletons. This TCR came from an adult with an advanced solid tumor such as melanoma, head and neck, liver or kidney cancer. Source: CD4+ or CD8+ T cells sorted from blood, taken in a trial of the OX40 agonist ivuxolimab.

The CDR3 region is CAWREVYSPLHF. CDR3 coding DNA: TGTGCCTGGAGGGAGGTGTATTCACCCCTCCACTTT. This chain connects TRBV30 to TRBJ1-6; D gene uncertain. This CDR3 has 12 amino acids. CDR1 GTSNPN and CDR2 SVGIG come from the germline V gene (reference sequence). V lost 3 bases and J 8 bases, leaving 8 bases between the germline ends.